This T cell receptor beta chain was sequenced during a study of blood T cell repertoires in COVID-19. Overall study context: Acute and convalescent COVID-19 samples came from the United States, Italy and Spain. The analysed material was cDNA or gDNA that came from T cells, B-cell-depleted T cells, or PBMCs.

Original methodology: Scientists estimated how many nucleated cells there were by amplifying reference gene primers. The protocol was immunoSEQ multiplex PCR, while the TCRdb copy is restricted to in-frame clones and leaves out a portion. The DNA gave D and trimming, while V, J and clone size come from that table. The repertoire consists of nearly 45,000 clones, with nearly 80% occurring once and the leading ten covering around 17%. After removal of 0 bases from V and 2 bases from J, the junction contained 10 bases not matched to a gene. Germline assignment: CDR1 MNHEY and CDR2 SVGEGT. This CDR3 is 19 amino acids long.

This clonotype was sampled from a man in his sixties or seventies with acute or convalescent COVID-19. This sequence joins TRBV6-2 or TRBV6-3 and TRBJ1-5; TRBD1 agrees at 10 bases. Sequencing used peripheral blood. The CDR3 reads CASSYSASTGTGGNQPQHF. The CDR3 DNA follows: TGTGCCAGCAGTTACTCGGCCAGTACCGGGACAGGGGGCAATCAGCCCCAGCATTTT.